This paragraph covers one T cell receptor (beta chain) sequence. Its antigen has not been determined. These reads were obtained on a NextSeq 550. A Human TCR Profiling Kit was used to prepare UMI-labeled 5' RACE TCRbeta libraries. Every TCRbeta library was prepared in parallel with an identical number of PCR cycles. In the authors' own workflow: Each TCRbeta library contained between about 3,000 and 20,000 functional CDR3beta clonotypes. MIGEC 1.2.9 was used for UMI extraction and consensus assembly, with a minimum of three reads required per UMI. MiXCR 3.0.3 was used to extract the in-frame CDR3beta repertoires. Each sample was downsampled to 42,000 randomly selected UMIs before diversity metrics were calculated in VDJtools 1.2.1. Repertoire overlap metrics D, R and F2 were calculated in VDJtools for the top 3,000 clones of each sample pair. Reads reprocessed by TCRdb are summarized as one entry per CDR3 protein sequence, and DNA is absent. The V and J calls here are based on TCRdb, not the publication. This sample's records show 6,000 to 6,500 distinct CDR3 sequences. Of the sample, over 20% is held by the ten largest clones.

CCR7+ PD-1+ TIGIT+ early differentiated memory cells with dysfunctional, exhausted-like traits were defined as progenitor exhausted-like memory CD8+ T cells (TPEX). Density gradient separation was used to isolate peripheral blood mononuclear cells from healthy donor buffy coats. Negative magnetic separation using EasySep or MojoSort CD8+ T cell isolation kits was how the study enriched total CD8+ T cells. For each subset, total RNA was extracted using an RNeasy Mini Kit from duplicate vials of 150,000 sorted CD8+ T cells. The PBMCs were used fresh or after being cryopreserved in fetal bovine serum with approximately 9.6% DMSO. CD8+ T cell subsets were sorted to purity by fluorescence-activated cell sorting on a FACSAria III. The data were taken from a study of human CD8 memory T cell subsets (dated by TCRdb to the early 2020s). Describing the broader study: The clonal relationships among stem-like (TSTEM), progenitor exhausted-like (TPEX) and effector memory CD8+ T cell subsets were assessed by comparing the TCRbeta repertoires of these subsets. TCRbeta repertoires were obtained from five to seven donors, each contributing TSTEM, TPEX and effector memory subsets.

The CDR3 numbers 14 residues from cysteine through phenylalanine. DNA is not on record. CDR1 and CDR2, per the germline V gene, are SQVTM and ANQGSEA. Study-level results and caveats: Although both stem-like subsets shared clonotypes with effector memory cells, the overlap between TSTEM and TPEX repertoires was minimal, suggesting distinct antigen spectra for the TSTEM and TPEX subsets. Sequencing was limited to TCRbeta chains, and the repertoire comparisons were based on six donors analyzed with paired t-tests and Bonferroni correction. Based on Chao1 estimates, TSTEM subsets appeared to have greater repertoire diversity than TPEX subsets, which could potentially reflect a broader range of specificities. TSTEM and TPEX subsets showed similarly high normalized Shannon-Wiener diversity, whereas effector memory subsets were comparatively less diverse.

Input material: CD8+ T cells from PBMCs. The clonotype originates from a human donor in good health. The chain couples TRBV29-1 to TRBJ2-3. The CDR3 reads CSVEGLDSTDTQYF.